This T cell receptor beta chain appears in the sequencing data of a study of T-cell memory formation after mild COVID-19. Study at large: For the most part, TCR clusters were specific to one donor. Findings and limits, study-wide: For contracting clones, CD4+ ones sat mainly in CM and EM, CD8+ in EMRA. Memory cells collected pre-infection included some clones that later responded, suggesting cross-reactive memory joined.

Libraries for TCRalpha and TCRbeta carried sample barcodes and unique molecular identifiers via 5'RACE. MiXCR was run by TCRdb on the 5' RACE reads, yielding one entry per CDR3 protein. The sample lists 90,000 to 120,000 distinct CDR3 sequences, around 14% occurring once. Germline loops: CDR1 MNHEY, CDR2 SMNVEV (reference sequence). V lost 5 bases and J 6 bases, leaving 8 bases between the germline ends. This CDR3 has 12 amino acids. This clonotype was observed a handful of times. The target antigen is unknown. The origin of this receptor is a man younger than 35 who had mild COVID-19 (a few samples of this study predate the infection). Cell type and time point are not known. Sequencing was carried out using PBMCs or a T cell subset sorted from them (not recorded which). The V call is TRBV27, the J call TRBJ2-1; D not certain. The CDR3 DNA is TGTGCCAGCAGTAATGACTCCAATGAGCAGTTCTTC. It codes for CASSNDSNEQFF.